Included here is one TCR beta chain sequence, with context. Its antigen is currently unknown. This CDR3 is built from 16 residues. With V trimmed by 3 bases and J by 0 bases, 5 bases remained unmatched. Germline CDR1 LNHNV, CDR2 YYDKDF (reference sequence). This specimen belongs to a study of T cells in Graves' hyperthyroidism and ophthalmopathy. General study findings and limits: Ophthalmopathy could be told apart from stable hyperthyroidism with a 13 V-J model. In the blood, most expanded thyroid clonotypes above 0.001 appeared as well.

Enrolled ophthalmopathy patients presented with a Clinical Activity Score of at least 3, a NOSPECS grade of at least 4, and disease duration under 3 months. The TCR beta CDR3 regions underwent amplification using RNA transcripts as the source. The HTBI primer set drove a first-round RT-PCR of the TCR CDR3. TCRdb reanalysed the multiplex PCR reads using MiXCR and keeps one entry per CDR3 protein. The profile shows about 600,000 distinct CDR3 sequences, about 16% of them singletons. This chain connects TRBV15 to TRBJ1-3, with 7 bases fitting TRBD1. The source material was blood. The sequence came from a woman aged 40 to 55 with Graves' ophthalmopathy. The DNA of the CDR3 is TGTGCCACCAGCAGGGGACAGCTTTTCTCTGGAAACACCATATATTTT. Amino acids: CATSRGQLFSGNTIYF.